This is a list of T cell receptor beta chains from one sample in a study of T cells in localized non-small cell lung cancer. TCRdb keeps only in-frame clones here, not all; method: immunoSEQ multiplex PCR. Among about 59,000 clones listed, approximately 91% were seen once. Source: peripheral blood, taken before any cancer treatment. The receptors shown here come from a man aged 40-75 years with stage I lung adenocarcinoma. CDR3s include the opening cysteine and the closing phenylalanine or tryptophan. D genes are given only for firm matches. Part of the rows lack a size; the others show once, few, many or a class for expanded clones.

J,D,size,V,DNA,CDR3
TRBJ2-7,.,.,TRBV11-3,TGTGCCAGCAGCTTACTCACCTCCTACGAGCAGTACTTC,CASSLLTSYEQYF
TRBJ2-7,.,.,TRBV4-3,TGCGCCAGCAGCCAAGGATACCGAGGGACCTACGAGCAGTACTTC,CASSQGYRGTYEQYF
TRBJ2-7,TRBD1,.,TRBV4-1,TGCGCCAGCAGCCAAGGAACCAGGGGGCAAGGCTACGAGCAGTACTTC,CASSQGTRGQGYEQYF
TRBJ2-5,TRBD2,.,TRBV15,TGTGCCACCAGCAGAGGAGAGACTAGCGGGGGAGGGGAGACCCAGTACTTC,CATSRGETSGGGETQYF
TRBJ1-5,.,.,TRBV4-2,TGTGCCAGCAGCAGTCGGGACGTATCCAATCAGCCCCAGCATTTT,CASSSRDVSNQPQHF
TRBJ2-5,.,.,TRBV21-1,TGTGCCAGCCAACTAACGGACAGGGGCCAAGAGACCCAGTACTTC,CASQLTDRGQETQYF
TRBJ2-2,TRBD2,.,TRBV11-2,TGTGCCAGCAGCCGCACTAGCGGGAGGGCCGGGGAGCTGTTTTTT,CASSRTSGRAGELFF
TRBJ2-3,TRBD1,.,TRBV5-4,TGTGCCAGCAGCCACGGACAGGTCACAGATACGCAGTATTTT,CASSHGQVTDTQYF
TRBJ2-7,TRBD2,.,TRBV6-5,TGTGCCAGCAGTTACTCCCTAGCGGGACGTTACGAGCAGTACTTC,CASSYSLAGRYEQYF
TRBJ1-2,.,.,TRBV10-3,TGTGCCATCAGTGAGTCGAGGGGCCCTTCCATTGGCTACACCTTC,CAISESRGPSIGYTF
TRBJ2-2,.,.,TRBV19,TGTGCCAGTAGTATAGTAAGGCTGACCGGGGAGCTGTTTTTT,CASSIVRLTGELFF
TRBJ2-7,.,.,TRBV7-9,TGTGCCAGCAGCTTAGGTGGGGGGTCCTACGAGCAGTACTTC,CASSLGGGSYEQYF
TRBJ2-2,.,.,TRBV6-5,TGTGCCAGCAGAGCCCAGGGGCGCGGCACCGGGGAGCTGTTTTTT,CASRAQGRGTGELFF
TRBJ2-7,.,.,TRBV9,TGTGCCAGCAGCGTAGAAGGGACAAGCTCCTACGAGCAGTACTTC,CASSVEGTSSYEQYF
TRBJ2-2,TRBD2,once,TRBV7-9,TGTGCCAGCAGCCCCCTCGGGACTAGCGGGAGCACCGGGGAGCTGTTTTTT,CASSPLGTSGSTGELFF
TRBJ2-1,.,few,TRBV11-3,TGTGCCAGCAGCCCCGGGGCGCTATTCAATGAGCAGTTCTTC,CASSPGALFNEQFF